This T cell receptor beta chain is drawn from a study of vaccination and CD4 T cells after COVID-19. In the study overall: In the control cultures, a CEFX pool, an HIV-1 Nef pool, or no peptide was supplied.

Oncomine TCR Beta short-read sequencing was applied to DNA from cultured CD4+ T cells. Using the QIAamp micro DNA kit, genomic DNA was extracted from the CD4+ T cells that had been cultured. Each CDR3 protein gets one entry after TCRdb re-called the PCR reads with MiXCR. The table has roughly 15,000 distinct CDR3 sequences, roughly 60% seen once. Concerning this clonotype itself: The antigen is undetermined.

V was trimmed by 6 bases and J by 1 base, leaving 10 bases between them. Germline CDR1 and CDR2: MDHEN and SYDVKM. This CDR3 has 14 residues. Study results and caveats: The great majority, 304 of 307 vaccine-specific clones, proved spike mono-reactive in convalescent patients.

The treatment was: roughly 10-day PBMC culture with coronavirus spike peptide pools or control peptides (ViraFEST assay). The specimen sequenced was CD4+ T cells from blood, cultured in vitro. The chain joins TRBV28 to TRBJ1-5; no clear D. This clonotype was obtained from a human donor who had recovered from COVID-19. The CDR3 nucleotides are TGTGCCAGCAGCTCCGGCCGGAGCAATCAGCCCCAGCATTTT. This codes for CASSSGRSNQPQHF.